Following are 29 T cell receptor beta chains from one sample sequenced in a study of T cell responses to AZD1222 COVID-19 vaccine. Sequencing used immunoSEQ multiplex PCR; TCRdb keeps in-frame clones, though not all of them. This table holds about 110,000 clones, 70% to 90% found once. Sequenced material: peripheral blood, taken 28 days after the second AZD1222 dose. These receptors all come from an adult who received the AZD1222 COVID-19 vaccine.

The chain recombines TRBV19 with TRBJ1-3; maybe TRBD1 (5 bases). The CDR3 loop spans 15 amino acids. Trimming shortened V by 6 bases and J by 0 bases, and 12 bases separated the two germline ends. CDR1 is LNHDA, CDR2 SQIVND, per germline (reference sequence). CDR3 protein: CASRPGLHSGNTIYF. DNA of the CDR3: TGTGCCAGTAGACCAGGGCTCCACTCTGGAAACACCATATATTTT.

V is TRBV29-1 and J is TRBJ2-7, with TRBD1 identical over 7 bases. This CDR3 region has 14 residues. CDR1 and CDR2 (germline): SQVTM, ANQGSEA. Trimming removed 7 bases from V and 3 bases from J; junction bases left unmatched: 12. CDR3 nucleotide sequence: TGCAGCGCACATAGTATGGGACAGAGCTACGAGCAGTACTTC. Translated, it gives CSAHSMGQSYEQYF.

This clone has more than one count but fewer than ten. V usage is TRBV2 and J usage is TRBJ1-2; D is ambiguous. The CDR3 totals 13 residues. CDR1 SNHLY and CDR2 FYNNEI come from the germline V gene. V dropped 6 bases and J dropped 4 bases, with 12 bases sitting between them. The CDR3 nucleotides read TGTGCCAGCAGCAACCGGAACCCCTATGGCTACACCTTC. It specifies CASSNRNPYGYTF.

The chain recombines TRBV11-1 with TRBJ1-1; D is uncertain. Germline V lookup: CDR1 SGHAT, CDR2 FQDESV (reference sequence). This CDR3 is built from 14 residues. The V gene lost 3 bases and the J gene lost 2 bases, with 10 bases spanning the gap. For the CDR3, the DNA is TGTGCCAGCAGCTTGGGGAGACTAAACACTGAAGCTTTCTTT. This codes for CASSLGRLNTEAFF.

This clone showed up just once. V is TRBV19 and J is TRBJ1-3, with unresolved D. Trimming took 4 bases from V and 4 from J, leaving 5 bases between them. Germline V gene data show CDR1 as LNHDA and CDR2 as SQIVND (reference sequence). The CDR3 loop spans 12 amino acids. The CDR3 reads CASSSPGNTIYF. The CDR3 DNA reads as TGTGCCAGTAGTAGCCCCGGAAACACCATATATTTT.

This chain links TRBV21-1 with TRBJ1-1; TRBD1, the table's D call, was not compared with the DNA. TRBV21-1 is assigned pseudogene status. This CDR3 spans 15 amino acids. The CDR3 reads CASSKVKQQNTEAFF. The CDR3 DNA sequence: TGTGCCAGCAGCAAAGTTAAACAGCAGAACACTGAAGCTTTCTTT.

The J gene is TRBJ2-7, the V gene TRBV14; D is ambiguous. CDR3 size: 14 residues. The V end lost 3 bases, the J end lost 2 bases, and 11 bases lay between the germline ends. Germline CDR1 SGHDN, CDR2 FVKESK. The CDR3, as DNA: TGTGCCAGCAGCCAGTTTGACGGCCCCTACGAGCAGTACTTC. Residues: CASSQFDGPYEQYF.

V and J are TRBV29-1 and TRBJ1-2; unclear D gene. Trimming stripped 2 bases from V and 4 bases from J, with 8 bases between. The CDR3 totals 12 residues. Germline values: CDR1 SQVTM, CDR2 ANQGSEA. CDR3 nucleotide sequence: TGCAGCGTTGAATCAGGAGTCTATGGCTACACCTTC. Translating gives CSVESGVYGYTF.

This chain joins TRBV4-2 and TRBJ1-4; 8 bases align to TRBD1. V lost 4 bases, J lost 5 bases, and 6 bases stayed unmatched. Germline V CDR1 and CDR2: LGHNA, YNFKEQ. The CDR3 is 15 amino acids. In DNA form, the CDR3 reads TGTGCCAGCAGCCGTTGGACAGGGCAAAATGAAAAACTGTTTTTT. Residues: CASSRWTGQNEKLFF.

This sequence joins TRBV24-1 and TRBJ1-2; a possible D gene is TRBD1 (5 bases). The germline gives CDR1 KGHDR, CDR2 SFDVKD. The V end lost 2 bases, the J end lost 7 bases, and 13 bases lay between the germline ends. The CDR3 is 14 amino acids. The CDR3 sequence: CATSDSGRVGGYTF. Written as DNA, the CDR3 is TGTGCCACCAGTGATTCTGGCAGGGTCGGTGGCTACACCTTC.

The rearrangement links TRBV4-2 to TRBJ1-5, with D tentatively TRBD1 (6 bases). V lost 1 base and J lost 5, with 9 bases in between. Germline CDR1 and CDR2: LGHNA and YNFKEQ. The CDR3 has 14 amino acids. The CDR3 region is CASSQGDIYQPQHF. The CDR3, as DNA: TGTGCCAGCAGCCAAGGGGACATTTATCAGCCCCAGCATTTT.

The chain joins TRBV29-1 to TRBJ2-5, with D possibly matching TRBD2 (5 bases). The CDR3 contains 13 residues. The germline gives CDR1 SQVTM, CDR2 ANQGSEA. Trimming left V 4 bases short and J 6 bases short, with 15 bases between. CDR3 bases: TGCAGCGTTGTGGTGGACTTATTAAAGACCCAGTACTTC. It yields the protein CSVVVDLLKTQYF.

This clone appeared a single time. The CDR3 sequence is CASSRAAPSGANVLTF. CDR3 DNA sequence: TGTGCCAGCAGTAGGGCAGCACCCTCTGGGGCCAACGTCCTGACTTTC. The rearrangement joins TRBV27 to TRBJ2-6; no definite D call. The germline V and J ends were trimmed by 5 bases and 0 bases, with 11 bases remaining between them. CDR3 length: 16 residues. Germline V CDR1 and CDR2: MNHEY, SMNVEV (reference sequence).

The chain uses TRBV28 and TRBJ1-5; D may be TRBD1 (5 bases). Germline values: CDR1 MDHEN, CDR2 SYDVKM. V shed 10 bases and J shed 1 base, with 14 bases lying between them. The length of the CDR3 is 14 residues. CDR3 loop: CATNRGTSNQPQHF. The CDR3 region has the DNA TGTGCCACAAACCGAGGGACCAGCAATCAGCCCCAGCATTTT.

The chain has TRBV7-2 and TRBJ2-1; TRBD2 agrees at 9 bases. The CDR3 length is 15 residues. Germline CDR1 is SGHTA and CDR2 is FQGNSA. J gave up 5 bases and V 5 bases, and 7 bases lay outside the gene matches. CDR3 region: CASSLGGLANNEQFF. CDR3 coding DNA: TGTGCCAGCAGCCTGGGGGGACTAGCTAACAATGAGCAGTTCTTC.

The chain is built from TRBV19 and TRBJ2-1; D possibly corresponds to TRBD1 (5 bases). CDR1 and CDR2 (germline): LNHDA, SQIVND (reference sequence). Trimming removed 4 bases from V and 7 bases from J, with 8 bases in between. There are 12 residues in the CDR3. CDR3 loop: CASSTQGNEQFF. The CDR3, as DNA: TGTGCCAGTAGTACCCAGGGTAATGAGCAGTTCTTC.

The chain links TRBV29-1 to TRBJ2-5, with D unclear. V lost 8 bases, J lost 4 bases, and 14 bases lay in between. This CDR3 spans 12 amino acids. CDR1 SQVTM and CDR2 ANQGSEA come from the germline V gene. Here the CDR3 reads CSIQLNRETQYF. CDR3 nucleotides: TGCAGCATCCAATTGAACCGAGAGACCCAGTACTTC.

The chain is built from TRBV18 and TRBJ1-2; D ambiguous. V lost 2 bases, J lost 4 bases, and 5 bases lay in between. The CDR3 is made up of 12 amino acids. Looked up from germline, CDR1 is KGHSH and CDR2 is LQKENI. The CDR3 DNA reads TGTGCCAGCTCACCAGGGATCTATGGCTACACCTTC. It translates to CASSPGIYGYTF.

This chain joins TRBV10-3 and TRBJ2-1; D is undetermined. Germline loops: CDR1 ENHRY, CDR2 SYGVKD. Trimming shortened V by 7 bases and J by 5 bases, and 15 bases separated the two germline ends. This CDR3 spans 14 amino acids. CDR3 sequence: CAINDFKDNNEQFF. CDR3 coding DNA: TGTGCCATCAATGACTTTAAAGATAACAATGAGCAGTTCTTC.

The rearrangement joins TRBV19 to TRBJ1-2, with a possible D match to TRBD1 (6 bases). With 4 bases removed from V and 2 bases from J, the gap between germline ends came to 14 bases. The CDR3 contains 15 residues. The germline CDR1 and CDR2 sequences are LNHDA and SQIVND (reference sequence). The CDR3 protein is CASSTDRFGNYGYTF. In nucleotides, the CDR3 is TGTGCCAGTAGTACAGACAGGTTCGGGAACTATGGCTACACCTTC.

This chain connects TRBV6-5 to TRBJ2-2; possibly TRBD2 for D (5 bases). The ends were cut back, 5 bases at V and 3 bases at J, with 10 bases in the middle. This CDR3 is built from 14 residues. Germline CDR1 reads MNHEY; CDR2 reads SVGAGI. CDR3 nucleotide sequence: TGTGCCAGCAGTATCCGGGAAGACACCGGGGAGCTGTTTTTT. Protein product: CASSIREDTGELFF.

The V gene is TRBV19, the J gene TRBJ1-2; D is possibly TRBD1 (5 bases). V lost 5 bases and J 2 bases, leaving 18 bases between the germline ends. From germline, CDR1 is LNHDA and CDR2 SQIVND (reference sequence). CDR3 size: 16 residues. The CDR3 reads CASSSTGGDLNYGYTF. The CDR3 region has the DNA TGTGCCAGTAGTTCAACGGGGGGAGATCTAAACTATGGCTACACCTTC.

V usage is TRBV28 and J usage is TRBJ1-2; no definite D call. Germline values: CDR1 MDHEN, CDR2 SYDVKM. V lost 2 bases to trimming and J lost 6 bases, with 7 bases between them. The CDR3 is made up of 12 amino acids. This CDR3 is CASSLRWNGYTF. The CDR3 DNA is TGTGCCAGCAGTTTAAGGTGGAATGGCTACACCTTC.

The chain has TRBV29-1 and TRBJ2-7, with D uncertain. The germline CDR1 and CDR2 sequences are SQVTM and ANQGSEA. The ends were cut back, 4 bases at V and 0 bases at J, with 4 bases in the middle. CDR3 length equals 11 residues. CDR3 loop: CSVGISYEQYF. The CDR3 coding sequence is TGCAGCGTTGGGATCTCCTACGAGCAGTACTTC.

This clone was seen a handful of times. The chain links TRBV7-2 to TRBJ1-2; possible D gene TRBD1, 6 bases. The CDR3 covers 14 residues. Germline V gene sequence: CDR1 SGHTA, CDR2 FQGNSA. V gave up 5 bases and J gave up 2 bases, with 12 bases separating them. In DNA form, the CDR3 reads TGTGCCAGCAGCGTCCGGGACAAGAACTATGGCTACACCTTC. Amino acids: CASSVRDKNYGYTF.

The chain uses TRBV7-9 and TRBJ1-4, with TRBD1 matching 10 bases. Germline-derived CDR1 and CDR2 are SEHNR and FQNEAQ (reference sequence). The CDR3 totals 16 residues. V lost 3 bases to trimming and J lost 1 base; unmatched junction nucleotides: 2. The CDR3 DNA reads as TGTGCCAGCAGCTTGACAGGGGGCTTAACTAATGAAAAACTGTTTTTT. Translating it yields CASSLTGGLTNEKLFF.

The chain has TRBV7-8 and TRBJ1-1; D is possibly TRBD1 (5 bases). The length of the CDR3 is 12 residues. The V end lost 11 bases, the J end lost 4 bases, and 14 bases lay between the germline ends. Germline CDR1 is SGHVS and CDR2 is FQNEAQ. In DNA, the CDR3 is TGTGCCTCCGGCCGAGGGACCACTGAAGCTTTCTTT. It specifies CASGRGTTEAFF.

J is TRBJ1-6 and V is TRBV5-4; the D is unclear. Per germline, CDR1 SGHNT and CDR2 YYREEE (reference sequence). This CDR3 is 12 amino acids long. The germline V and J ends were trimmed by 0 bases and 5 bases, with 0 bases remaining between them. The chain's CDR3 is CASSLDNSPLHF. In DNA, the CDR3 is TGTGCCAGCAGCTTGGATAATTCACCCCTCCACTTT.

V gene TRBV19 combines with J gene TRBJ1-5; D gene uncertain. This CDR3 has 14 residues. V gave up 4 bases and J gave up 0 bases, with 7 bases separating them. Germline CDR1 LNHDA, CDR2 SQIVND (reference sequence). This CDR3 is CASSKSYSNQPQHF. In nucleotides, the CDR3 is TGTGCCAGTAGTAAGTCCTATAGCAATCAGCCCCAGCATTTT.